This TCR beta chain was sequenced in a study of T cells in Graves' hyperthyroidism and ophthalmopathy. Amplified regions were TCR beta CDR3 sequences from RNA transcripts. When the TCR CDR3 underwent first-round RT-PCR, the HTBI primer set was used. Via MiXCR, TCRdb re-called the multiplex PCR reads, giving one row per CDR3 protein. In the table there are over 300,000 distinct CDR3 sequences, 12% to 15% of which are singletons. CDR1 is SGHDT, CDR2 YYEEEE, per germline. The junction had 7 bases not matched to a gene; V was cut back by 3 bases and J by 2 bases. The CDR3 covers 16 residues. Material: blood. The clonotype comes from a woman aged 35 to 49 with Graves' ophthalmopathy. The chain links TRBV5-6 to TRBJ1-4, with TRBD1 matching 7 bases. CDR3 DNA: TGTGCCAGCAGCTCGACAGGGTGGGGGACTAATGAAAAACTGTTTTTT. Encoded protein: CASSSTGWGTNEKLFF.